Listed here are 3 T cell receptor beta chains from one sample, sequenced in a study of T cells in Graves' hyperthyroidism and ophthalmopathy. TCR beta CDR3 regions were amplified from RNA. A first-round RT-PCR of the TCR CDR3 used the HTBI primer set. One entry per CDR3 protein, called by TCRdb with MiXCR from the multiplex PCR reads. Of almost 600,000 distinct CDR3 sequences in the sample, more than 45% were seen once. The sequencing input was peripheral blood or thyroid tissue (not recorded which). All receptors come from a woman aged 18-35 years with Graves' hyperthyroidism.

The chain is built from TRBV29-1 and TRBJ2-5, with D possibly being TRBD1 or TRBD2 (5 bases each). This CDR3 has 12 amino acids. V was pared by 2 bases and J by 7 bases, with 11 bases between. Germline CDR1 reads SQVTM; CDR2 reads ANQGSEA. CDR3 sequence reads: CSVERDGATQYF. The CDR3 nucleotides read TGCAGCGTTGAACGGGACGGTGCGACCCAGTACTTC.

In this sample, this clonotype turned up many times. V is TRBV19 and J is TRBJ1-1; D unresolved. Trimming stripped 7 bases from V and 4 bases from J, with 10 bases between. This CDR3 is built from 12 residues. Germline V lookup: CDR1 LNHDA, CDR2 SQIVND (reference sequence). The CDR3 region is CASMEGLTEAFF. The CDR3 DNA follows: TGTGCCAGTATGGAGGGTCTCACTGAAGCTTTCTTT.

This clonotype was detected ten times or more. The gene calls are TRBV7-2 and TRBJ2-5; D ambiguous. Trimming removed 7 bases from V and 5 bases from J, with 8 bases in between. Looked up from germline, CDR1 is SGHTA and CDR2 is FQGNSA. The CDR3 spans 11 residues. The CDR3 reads CASMGRETQYF. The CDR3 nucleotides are TGTGCCAGCATGGGCAGGGAGACCCAGTACTTC.